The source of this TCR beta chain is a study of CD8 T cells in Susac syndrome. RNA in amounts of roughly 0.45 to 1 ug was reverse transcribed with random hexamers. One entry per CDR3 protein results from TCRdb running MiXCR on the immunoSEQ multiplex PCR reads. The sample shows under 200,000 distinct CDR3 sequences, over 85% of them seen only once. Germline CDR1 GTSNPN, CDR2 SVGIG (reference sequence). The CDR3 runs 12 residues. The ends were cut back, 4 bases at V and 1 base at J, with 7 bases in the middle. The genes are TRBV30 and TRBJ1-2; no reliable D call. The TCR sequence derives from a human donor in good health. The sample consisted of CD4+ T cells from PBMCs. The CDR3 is CAWKVYNYGYTF. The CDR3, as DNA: TGTGCCTGGAAGGTGTATAACTATGGCTACACCTTC.